Listed below are T cell receptor beta chains from one sample, sequenced in a study of identical twins. Each CDR3 protein is one row after TCRdb ran MiXCR on the 5' RACE reads. In the table there are approximately 500,000 distinct CDR3 sequences, approximately 24% of which are singletons. The sample also formed part of further work on T cells expressing NK-cell markers.

The sequenced sample was CD4+ T cells sorted from blood. These receptors originate from a woman aged 18-30 years in good health. CDR3s include the opening cysteine and the closing phenylalanine or tryptophan. A D gene is named only where the DNA matches it firmly. Size values are once, few and many counts, or a class for expanded clones, and some rows have none.

V gene	clone size	J gene	D gene	CDR3 protein	CDR3 DNA
TRBV29-1	once	TRBJ1-1	NA	CSVAKGTEAFF	TGCAGCGTTGCCAAGGGGACTGAAGCTTTCTTT
TRBV24-1	few	TRBJ2-4	NA	CATSDLEAGPKNIQYF	TGTGCCACCAGTGATTTAGAGGCTGGGCCCAAAAACATTCAGTACTTC
TRBV5-1	NA	TRBJ2-2	TRBD1	CASRSRQGTYTGELFF	TGCGCCAGCAGGTCGAGACAGGGTACTTACACCGGGGAGCTGTTTTTT
TRBV10-3	few	TRBJ2-5	NA	CAIGRGPETQYF	TGTGCCATCGGGCGGGGGCCAGAGACCCAGTACTTC
TRBV9	few	TRBJ2-1	TRBD2	CASSVAGTSGDNEQFF	TGTGCCAGCAGCGTAGCCGGGACTAGCGGGGACAATGAGCAGTTCTTC
TRBV5-1	NA	TRBJ2-7	NA	CASSLGEGGYEQYF	TGCGCCAGCAGCTTGGGAGAAGGGGGCTACGAGCAGTACTTC
TRBV7-2	few	TRBJ2-7	NA	CASSLDGLRSSYEQYF	TGTGCCAGCAGCTTAGATGGACTAAGGAGCTCCTACGAGCAGTACTTC
TRBV19	NA	TRBJ1-2	NA	CASSIGPLAYGYTF	TGTGCCAGTAGTATAGGACCGCTTGCCTATGGCTACACCTTC
TRBV20-1	NA	TRBJ2-3	TRBD2	CSARPGTSGRVTDTQYF	TGCAGTGCTCGTCCCGGGACTAGCGGGAGGGTGACAGATACGCAGTATTTT
TRBV12-3/TRBV12-4	few	TRBJ2-3	TRBD2	CASSSSGAGYTDTQYF	TGTGCCAGCAGTTCGAGCGGGGCGGGGTACACAGATACGCAGTATTTT
TRBV20-1	NA	TRBJ1-4	NA	CSARDLKNEKLFF	TGCAGTGCTAGAGATCTAAAGAATGAAAAACTGTTTTTT
TRBV20-1	few	TRBJ2-3	NA	CSARDQGTTDTQYF	TGCAGTGCTAGAGATCAGGGAACCACAGATACGCAGTATTTT
TRBV2	NA	TRBJ1-1	NA	CASSERGGPTEAFF	TGTGCCAGCAGTGAAAGAGGGGGACCCACTGAAGCTTTCTTT
TRBV9	NA	TRBJ2-2	NA	CASSVGELGGVWTGELFF	TGTGCCAGCAGCGTAGGAGAGTTGGGTGGTGTGTGGACCGGGGAGCTGTTTTTT
TRBV14	few	TRBJ1-6	NA	CASSQYGFSPLHF	TGTGCCAGCAGCCAATACGGGTTTTCACCCCTCCACTTT
TRBV5-1	NA	TRBJ2-7	NA	CASSFDTGLPYEQYF	TGCGCCAGCAGCTTTGATACAGGGCTACCCTACGAGCAGTACTTC
TRBV6-1	few	TRBJ1-5	NA	CASSRYGGDQPQHF	TGTGCCAGCAGCCGCTACGGGGGGGATCAGCCCCAGCATTTT
TRBV6-1	NA	TRBJ2-1	TRBD2	CASRTPTLAGSYNEQFF	TGTGCCAGCAGGACGCCGACCCTAGCGGGCTCCTACAATGAGCAGTTCTTC
TRBV5-1	NA	TRBJ1-2	NA	CASSLDAGFVDGYTF	TGCGCCAGCAGCTTGGATGCAGGTTTCGTGGATGGCTACACCTTC
TRBV25-1	NA	TRBJ1-1	NA	CASSKKGTTEAFF	TGTGCCAGCAGTAAAAAGGGAACAACTGAAGCTTTCTTT
TRBV5-1	NA	TRBJ2-1	NA	CASSWSSINEQFF	TGCGCCAGCAGCTGGTCCTCTATCAATGAGCAGTTCTTC
TRBV7-3	NA	TRBJ2-5	TRBD2	CASSLLAGLLETQYF	TGTGCCAGCAGCTTATTAGCGGGGCTTTTAGAGACCCAGTACTTC
TRBV20-1	few	TRBJ2-1	NA	CSARSGNNEQFF	TGCAGTGCTAGATCGGGGAATAATGAGCAGTTCTTC
TRBV9	few	TRBJ2-7	NA	CASSYRFPLEGEPYEQYF	TGTGCCAGCAGCTACCGCTTCCCTCTAGAGGGGGAGCCCTACGAGCAGTACTTC
TRBV7-2	NA	TRBJ2-7	NA	CASSGWGLYEQYF	TGTGCCAGCAGCGGGTGGGGGCTCTACGAGCAGTACTTC
TRBV5-5	NA	TRBJ2-5	TRBD1	CASEGQGMETQYF	TGTGCCAGCGAGGGACAGGGCATGGAGACCCAGTACTTC
TRBV14	NA	TRBJ1-3	NA	CASSRPGMGNTIYF	TGTGCCAGCAGCCGTCCTGGAATGGGAAACACCATATATTTT
TRBV7-6	few	TRBJ1-2	TRBD1	CASSFDRAGRENGYTF	TGTGCCAGCAGTTTTGACAGGGCAGGACGAGAAAACGGCTACACCTTC
TRBV12-3/TRBV12-4	many	TRBJ1-5	NA	CASSLGGSNQPQHF	TGTGCCAGCAGCTTAGGAGGGAGCAATCAGCCCCAGCATTTT
TRBV6-5	NA	TRBJ2-1	NA	CASSYWGRGTNEQFF	TGTGCCAGCAGTTACTGGGGCAGGGGAACCAATGAGCAGTTCTTC
TRBV12-5	few	TRBJ1-2	NA	CASAPSGQPIYGYTF	TGTGCTAGTGCCCCCTCCGGACAGCCTATCTATGGCTACACCTTC
TRBV18	few	TRBJ2-1	TRBD2	CASSPPLAGVNEQFF	TGTGCCAGCTCACCACCTCTAGCGGGAGTTAATGAGCAGTTCTTC
TRBV28	many	TRBJ2-4	NA	CASSLGGLAKNIQYF	TGTGCCAGCAGTTTGGGGGGGCTAGCCAAAAACATTCAGTACTTC
TRBV4-3	few	TRBJ1-6	TRBD1	CASSQEGPGGLSPLHF	TGCGCCAGCAGCCAAGAGGGGCCAGGGGGCCTGTCACCCCTCCACTTT
TRBV6-5	NA	TRBJ2-7	NA	CASSYGVVGTYEQYF	TGTGCCAGCAGTTACGGGGTTGTCGGGACCTACGAGCAGTACTTC
TRBV20-1	NA	TRBJ2-3	TRBD2	CSAYASGIVDTQYF	TGCAGTGCCTACGCTAGCGGGATAGTAGATACGCAGTATTTT
TRBV4-1	NA	TRBJ2-2	TRBD1	CASSQGQYTGELFF	TGCGCCAGCAGCCAGGGACAGTACACCGGGGAGCTGTTTTTT
TRBV7-7	NA	TRBJ1-5	NA	CASSLVPMGSSNQPQHF	TGTGCTAGCAGCTTAGTACCCATGGGAAGTAGCAATCAGCCCCAGCATTTT
TRBV24-1	few	TRBJ2-1	NA	CATSQYNEQFF	TGTGCCACCAGCCAATACAATGAGCAGTTCTTC
TRBV29-1	few	TRBJ2-2	TRBD1	CSVVKGAGTGELFF	TGCAGCGTTGTCAAGGGGGCAGGCACCGGGGAGCTGTTTTTT
TRBV6-5	NA	TRBJ1-4	NA	CASSYSAGVFEKLFF	TGTGCCAGCAGTTACTCTGCAGGAGTGTTCGAAAAACTGTTTTTT
TRBV4-3	once	TRBJ1-5	NA	CASSQALLTDQPQHF	TGCGCCAGCAGCCAAGCCTTATTGACAGATCAGCCCCAGCATTTT
TRBV24-1	NA	TRBJ2-3	NA	CATSDPTEITDTQYF	TGTGCCACCAGTGACCCGACCGAAATCACAGATACGCAGTATTTT